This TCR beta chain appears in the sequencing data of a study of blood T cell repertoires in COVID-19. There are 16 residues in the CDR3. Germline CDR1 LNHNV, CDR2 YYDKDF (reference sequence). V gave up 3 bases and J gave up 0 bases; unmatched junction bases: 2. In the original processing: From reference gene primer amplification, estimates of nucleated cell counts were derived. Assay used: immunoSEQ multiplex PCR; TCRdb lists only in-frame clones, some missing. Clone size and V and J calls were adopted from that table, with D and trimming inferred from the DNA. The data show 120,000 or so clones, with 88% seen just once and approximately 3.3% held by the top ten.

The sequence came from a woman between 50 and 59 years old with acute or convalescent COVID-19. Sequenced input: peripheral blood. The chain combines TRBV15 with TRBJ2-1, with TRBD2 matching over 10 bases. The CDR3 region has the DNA TGTGCCACCAGCAGCCTAGCGGGAGACTCCTACAATGAGCAGTTCTTC. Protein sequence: CATSSLAGDSYNEQFF.